The TCR beta chain under discussion was sequenced for a study of T cell repertoires in cytomegalovirus infection (dated 2019 in TCRdb). In terms of the full investigation: Peptide stimulations targeted recently identified HLA-C-restricted CMV epitopes, whose presentation resists viral immunomodulation, together with well-studied HLA-B-restricted epitopes. Because public TCR beta signatures pointed to carriage of CMV infection together with the matching HLA type, the HLA type of each donor mattered for the analysis. What the work shows at the level of the full study, not this receptor alone: The ex vivo response was dominated by HLA-C-restricted CMV-specific TCR beta clonotypes, which also provided the single most frequent clonotype in two of eight donors. Cumulative frequency of public TCR beta family members discriminated carriers of CMV infection plus the relevant HLA type in this cohort and an independent approximately 370-donor cohort.

Sequenced on an Illumina HiSeq 1500. TCRdb trimmed the raw reads at Q25, called clones with MiXCR and kept productive beta chains. For every CDR3 protein sequence, its rows merge into one entry that carries the most common genes and DNA. Within this sample are approximately 340,000 distinct CDR3 sequences, with 25% to 35% of them counted one time only. The ten biggest clones cover around 18% of the sample. The sample's treatment or condition label, decoded: in vitro stimulation with specific CMV peptide epitopes to enrich CMV-specific T cells. V lost 6 bases and J lost 7 bases; the stretch between them is 21 bases long. Inclusive of the bounding cysteine and phenylalanine, the CDR3 is 16 residues long. The kept DNA is CDR3 alone, 48 bases in frame from the first base. The CDR1 and CDR2 encoded by the germline V gene (reference sequence) are LNHDA and SQIVND. This clonotype has a single count. The antigen it recognizes is unknown. The sample holds no much larger clone one base away, and base qualities are not on file. Evidence from a single read is weak.

Here the chain combines TRBV19 and TRBJ2-2; the D segment could be TRBD1, given 6 matching bases. This clonotype was sampled from a human donor in good health (CMV status not recorded). Some clones in this sample may be carry-over from other donors' samples. Sequences were derived from cultured PBMCs, sampled from culture after CMV antigen stimulation. The CDR3 region: CASRPPRSGVIGELFF. The bases are TGTGCCAGTAGGCCCCCCCGGTCAGGGGTGATCGGGGAGCTGTTTTTT.